The 7 T cell receptor beta chains given below trace back to one sample, sequenced in a study of early T cells in non-severe SARS-CoV-2 infection. TCRdb used MiXCR to reprocess the 5' RACE reads, holding one entry per CDR3 protein. Seen here are approximately 73,000 distinct CDR3 sequences, 10% to 12% observed once, and the top ten hold about 4.4%. The sequenced material came from whole blood. Receptor source: an adult who was a healthcare worker with PCR-confirmed SARS-CoV-2 infection or an uninfected control (not recorded which).

Ten or more counts support this clonotype. The chain links TRBV29-1 to TRBJ2-1, with unresolved D. Germline V lookup: CDR1 SQVTM, CDR2 ANQGSEA. The V end was cut by 0 bases, the J end by 10 bases, with 13 bases between. The CDR3 is 13 amino acids. CDR3 coding DNA: TGCAGCGTTGAAGATCTCGACTTCCCGGAGCAGTTCTTC. Amino acid sequence: CSVEDLDFPEQFF.

This clonotype was recorded many times. This rearrangement joins TRBV6-6 to TRBJ1-6; D is ambiguous. Trimming removed 5 bases at V and 7 bases at J, with 9 bases between. CDR3 size: 13 residues. Germline values: CDR1 MNHNY, CDR2 SVGAGI (reference sequence). The CDR3 sequence: CASSREPNSPLHF. The CDR3 bases are TGTGCCAGCAGTCGTGAGCCAAATTCACCCCTCCACTTT.

This clonotype was seen more than once but under ten times. The chain is built from TRBV11-2 and TRBJ2-1; D may be TRBD2 (5 bases). Germline CDR1 reads SGHAT; CDR2 reads FQNNGV. The CDR3 covers 14 residues. Trimming took off 5 bases at V and 5 bases at J, with 13 bases between the two ends. The CDR3 DNA reads as TGTGCCAGCAGCCGCCGGGGTGCCGACAATGAGCAGTTCTTC. It specifies CASSRRGADNEQFF.

J is TRBJ2-1 and V is TRBV3-1, with D unclear. This CDR3 spans 12 amino acids. V dropped 0 bases and J dropped 8 bases, with 5 bases sitting between them. Germline V CDR1 and CDR2: LGHDT, YNNKEL (reference sequence). The CDR3 protein is CASSQDPDEQFF. The CDR3 DNA sequence: TGTGCCAGCAGCCAAGACCCGGATGAGCAGTTCTTC.

The V call is TRBV11-1, the J call TRBJ2-7; maybe TRBD2 (6 bases). Germline loops: CDR1 SGHAT, CDR2 FQDESV (reference sequence). This CDR3 is built from 14 residues. Between the trimmed V and J ends, which lost 2 bases and 9 bases, there was a span of 17 bases. The CDR3: CASSLSSGTPGQYF. The CDR3 DNA sequence: TGTGCCAGCAGCTTATCTTCCGGGACTCCGGGGCAGTACTTC. The variable domain in full, completed from reference TRBV11-1 and TRBJ2-7, reads EAEVAQSPRYKITEKSQAVAFWCDPISGHATLYWYRQILGQGPELLVQFQDESVVDDSQLPKDRFSAERLKGVDSTLKIQPAELGDSAMYLCASSLSSGTPGQYFGPGTRLTVT.

The chain is built from TRBV29-1 and TRBJ1-1; D might be TRBD1 (6 bases). Germline CDR1 reads SQVTM; CDR2 reads ANQGSEA. The V end lost 7 bases, the J end lost 1 base, and 10 bases lay between the germline ends. This CDR3 has 12 amino acids. The CDR3 loop is CSAGQTNTEAFF. The CDR3 DNA is TGCAGCGCGGGACAAACGAACACTGAAGCTTTCTTT.

Ten or more counts support this clonotype. The gene calls are TRBV15 and TRBJ2-2; no firm D call. The CDR3 extends over 16 amino acids. Trimming pared 0 bases from V and 4 bases from J, leaving 12 bases between. Germline values: CDR1 LNHNV, CDR2 YYDKDF (reference sequence). CDR3 DNA sequence: TGTGCCACCAGCAGAGATTTAGCAGGAGCCACCGGGGAGCTGTTTTTT. Translation gives CATSRDLAGATGELFF. Based on the CDR3 plus reference TRBV15 and TRBJ2-2, the full variable domain is DAMVIQNPRYQVTQFGKPVTLSCSQTLNHNVMYWYQQKSSQAPKLLFHYYDKDFNNEADTPDNFQSRRPNTSFCFLDIRSPGLGDTAMYLCATSRDLAGATGELFFGEGSRLTVL.